This T cell receptor beta chain was recovered during a study of cytomegalovirus exposure and HLA in healthy donors. Study findings and constraints: As a later analysis revealed, the rate of TCR association differed by HLA locus, with DRB1 most and HLA-C fewest. As a later analysis showed, a missense DCLRE1C variant was linked to trimming of TCR beta V- and J-genes. Cytomegalovirus status was reportedly diagnosed by the classifier with high sensitivity and specificity.

This CDR3 comprises 16 residues. V lost 0 bases and J 0 bases, leaving 12 bases between the germline ends. Germline V gene lookup returns CDR1 SGHRS and CDR2 YFSETQ. About this clone itself: Its target is unknown.

PCR involved 60 Vbeta and 13 Jbeta primers. TCRdb keeps only in-frame clones here, not all; method: immunoSEQ multiplex PCR. In the table there are approximately 110,000 clones, approximately 70% of which are singletons. Sequenced sample: PBMCs. The chain recombines TRBV5-1 with TRBJ1-1; TRBD1 might be the D (6 bases). The sequence was collected from a man aged 35 to 55 in good health and CMV-seronegative. DNA of the CDR3: TGCGCCAGCAGCTTGGCCCCCGGACAGATGAACACTGAAGCTTTCTTT. Translation: CASSLAPGQMNTEAFF. The full variable domain, in which reference TRBV5-1 and TRBJ1-1 provide the parts outside the CDR3, is KAGVTQTPRYLIKTRGQQVTLSCSPISGHRSVSWYQQTPGQGLQFLFEYFSETQRNKGNFPGRFSGRQFSNSRSEMNVSTLELGDSALYLCASSLAPGQMNTEAFFGQGTRLTVV.